Presented here are 12 T cell receptor beta chains from one specimen sequenced in a study of shared clonotypes between healthy human individuals. The table came from immunoSEQ multiplex PCR; TCRdb's copy has only in-frame clones and leaves some out. The sample has some 900,000 clones; roughly 72% are singletons. The sample consisted of memory CD4+ T cells sorted from blood. Stated subset: CD45RA-negative fraction. Receptor source: a man aged 18 to 29 in good health.

The chain combines TRBV16 with TRBJ2-5, with a possible D match to TRBD1 (5 bases). The CDR3 has 14 residues. CDR1 and CDR2 (germline): KGHSY, FQNENV. The V and J ends lost 0 bases and 5 bases respectively, with 10 bases between them. The CDR3 protein is CASSQSTGGETQYF. The CDR3 nucleotides are TGTGCCAGCAGCCAATCAACAGGTGGGGAGACCCAGTACTTC.

This clone has just a few counts. The gene calls are TRBV7-8 and TRBJ2-7, with D tentatively TRBD2 (5 bases). V lost 5 bases to trimming and J lost 3 bases, with 14 bases between them. CDR1 is SGHVS, CDR2 FQNEAQ, per germline. The CDR3 consists of 14 residues. DNA for the CDR3: TGTGCCAGCAGCCGCCGAGGGCGTTTCTACGAGCAGTACTTC. Amino acids: CASSRRGRFYEQYF. Full variable domain (remainder filled in from reference TRBV7-8 and TRBJ2-7): GAGVSQSPRYKVAKRGQDVALRCDPISGHVSLFWYQQALGQGPEFLTYFQNEAQLDKSGLPSDRFFAERPEGSVSTLKIQRTQQEDSAVYLCASSRRGRFYEQYFGPGTRLTVT.

The rearrangement joins TRBV7-9 to TRBJ2-3; no definite D call. Trimming shortened V by 5 bases and J by 2 bases, and 2 bases separated the two germline ends. Germline values: CDR1 SEHNR, CDR2 FQNEAQ (reference sequence). The CDR3 sequence is 11 residues long. CDR3 sequence reads: CASSNTDTQYF. The CDR3 nucleotides are TGTGCCAGCAGCAACACAGATACGCAGTATTTT.

The chain uses TRBV19 and TRBJ2-2; D uncertain. In germline, CDR1 is LNHDA, CDR2 SQIVND (reference sequence). V lost 4 bases and J 5 bases, leaving 11 bases between the germline ends. The CDR3 extends over 14 amino acids. CDR3 nucleotides: TGTGCCAGTAGTACCCAGGTTTTGACCGGGGAGCTGTTTTTT. It is translated as CASSTQVLTGELFF.

The chain uses TRBV28 and TRBJ2-2, with 10 positions matching TRBD1. The CDR3 has 15 amino acids. Germline V CDR1 and CDR2: MDHEN, SYDVKM. Trimming at V came to 5 bases and at J to 6 bases, leaving 6 bases not matched to a gene. Here the CDR3 reads CASSPGQGRAGELFF. CDR3 nucleotide sequence: TGTGCCAGCAGTCCGGGACAGGGGAGGGCCGGGGAGCTGTTTTTT. The entire variable domain, with the rest obtained from reference TRBV28 and TRBJ2-2, is as follows: DVKVTQSSRYLVKRTGEKVFLECVQDMDHENMFWYRQDPGLGLRLIYFSYDVKMKEKGDIPEGYSVSREKKERFSLILESASTNQTSMYLCASSPGQGRAGELFFGEGSRLTVL.

This clone turned up a few times. Other DNA sequences within the sample encode an identical CDR3. The genes are TRBV5-1 and TRBJ1-1, with 10 nucleotides matching TRBD1. The germline gives CDR1 SGHRS, CDR2 YFSETQ. V dropped 3 bases and J dropped 4; count of bases not matched to a gene: 3. The CDR3 extends over 14 amino acids. CDR3 sequence: CASSSGQGGTEAFF. DNA of the CDR3: TGCGCCAGCAGCTCTGGACAGGGGGGCACTGAAGCTTTCTTT.

In its sample, this clone was seen once. This chain uses TRBV30 with TRBJ2-2; perhaps TRBD1 as D (6 bases). V gave up 2 bases and J gave up 6 bases, with 10 bases separating them. Per the germline V gene, CDR1 is GTSNPN and CDR2 is SVGIG (reference sequence). The CDR3 is made up of 13 amino acids. The CDR3 DNA reads TGTGCCTGGAGTACCCAGGGGCCCGGGGAGCTGTTTTTT. It yields the protein CAWSTQGPGELFF. Combining the CDR3 with reference TRBV30 and TRBJ2-2 gives the whole variable domain SQTIHQWPATLVQPVGSPLSLECTVEGTSNPNLYWYRQAAGRGLQLLFYSVGIGQISSEVPQNLSASRPQDRQFILSSKKLLLSDSGFYLCAWSTQGPGELFFGEGSRLTVL.

This clone occurred a few times. This rearrangement joins TRBV29-1 to TRBJ1-4; no definite D call. Looked up from germline, CDR1 is SQVTM and CDR2 is ANQGSEA. The ends were cut back, 5 bases at V and 11 bases at J, with 9 bases in the middle. The CDR3 has 10 amino acids. The CDR3 DNA follows: TGCAGCGTTTTTAGCGATAAACTGTTTTTT. Its protein is CSVFSDKLFF.

In its sample, this clone was seen once. The chain recombines TRBV6-4 with TRBJ2-3, with a weak D call TRBD1 (5 bases). Trimming shortened V by 5 bases and J by 0 bases, and 12 bases separated the two germline ends. Germline values: CDR1 MRHNA, CDR2 SNTAGT. CDR3 length: 15 residues. CDR3 nucleotides: TGTGCCAGCAGTCGACAGTTTTCTAGCACAGATACGCAGTATTTT. Translating it yields CASSRQFSSTDTQYF.

The chain links TRBV11-2 to TRBJ2-1; 14 bases are a match to TRBD2. The V and J ends lost 3 bases and 7 bases, in that order; junction bases with no gene match: 2. CDR3 length: 15 amino acids. The germline V gene encodes CDR1 SGHAT and CDR2 FQNNGV. The CDR3 region is CASSFGTSGSNEQFF. The CDR3 region has the DNA TGTGCCAGCAGCTTCGGGACTAGCGGGAGTAATGAGCAGTTCTTC. Complete variable domain (other parts from reference TRBV11-2 and TRBJ2-1): EAGVAQSPRYKIIEKRQSVAFWCNPISGHATLYWYQQILGQGPKLLIQFQNNGVVDDSQLPKDRFSAERLKGVDSTLKIQPAKLEDSAVYLCASSFGTSGSNEQFFGPGTRLTVL.

This chain links TRBV19 with TRBJ1-6; D gene ambiguous. This CDR3 comprises 12 residues. Trimming left V 5 bases short and J 6 bases short, with 5 bases between. Germline assignment: CDR1 LNHDA and CDR2 SQIVND (reference sequence). The CDR3 is CASSQANSPLHF. CDR3 coding DNA: TGTGCCAGTAGTCAAGCTAATTCACCCCTCCACTTT.

The rearrangement links TRBV11-3 to TRBJ2-1, with D tentatively TRBD2 (6 bases). The CDR3 runs to 13 residues. CDR1 SGHNT and CDR2 YENEEA come from the germline V gene. The V gene lost 1 base and the J gene lost 10 bases, with 11 bases spanning the gap. The CDR3 region has the DNA TGTGCCAGCAGCTTAGGTACGGGGAGGGAGCAGTTCTTC. Residues: CASSLGTGREQFF.